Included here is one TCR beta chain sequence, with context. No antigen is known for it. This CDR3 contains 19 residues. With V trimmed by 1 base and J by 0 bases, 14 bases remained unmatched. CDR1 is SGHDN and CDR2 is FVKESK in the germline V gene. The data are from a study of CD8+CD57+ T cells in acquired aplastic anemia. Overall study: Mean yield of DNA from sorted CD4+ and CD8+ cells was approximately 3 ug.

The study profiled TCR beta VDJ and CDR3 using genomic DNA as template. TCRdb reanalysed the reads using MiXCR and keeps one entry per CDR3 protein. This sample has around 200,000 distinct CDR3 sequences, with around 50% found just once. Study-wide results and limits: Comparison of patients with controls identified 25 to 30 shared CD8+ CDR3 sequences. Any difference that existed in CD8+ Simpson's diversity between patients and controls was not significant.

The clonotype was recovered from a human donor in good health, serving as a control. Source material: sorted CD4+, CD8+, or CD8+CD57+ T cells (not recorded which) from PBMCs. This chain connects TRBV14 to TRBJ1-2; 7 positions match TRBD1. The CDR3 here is CASSQAGGGRGFSNYGYTF. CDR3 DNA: TGTGCCAGCAGCCAAGCAGGAGGGGGCAGGGGCTTTTCTAACTATGGCTACACCTTC.